Listed below are T cell receptor beta chains from one sample, sequenced in a study of graft-versus-host responses after intestinal transplantation. The table came from immunoSEQ multiplex PCR; TCRdb's copy has only in-frame clones and leaves some out. This sample has around 90,000 clones; around 92% occur once, and the top ten carry about 0.073%. No antigen is known for these receptors. This sample comprised unstimulated CD8+ T cells sorted from spleen or lymph node cells, obtained before transplant. These receptors all come from a human donor who was the organ donor for an intestinal transplant. Both conserved end residues are part of each CDR3. Fields, in order: J gene, V gene, CDR3 length, D gene, CDR3 DNA, CDR3 protein. D genes are given only for firm matches.

TRBJ1-4 TRBV13 14 NA TGTGCCAGCACCTCCGGGACAAGATCTGAAAAACTGTTTTTT CASTSGTRSEKLFF
TRBJ1-1 TRBV6-5 15 NA TGTGCCAGCAGTCCACTAATCGCCTCGACAGAAGGGGCTTTCTTT CASSPLIASTEGAFF
TRBJ1-2 TRBV14 14 TRBD1 TGTGCCAGCAGCAAAACAGGGGCTAACTATGGCTACACCTTC CASSKTGANYGYTF
TRBJ2-5 TRBV30 18 NA TGTGCCTGGGCCAGCCCCCCGTTCCGGGAGCCCCCGAGAGAGACCCAGTACTTC CAWASPPFREPPRETQYF
TRBJ2-3 TRBV9 17 TRBD2 TGTGCCAGCAGCGTAGGTGGGGGGGGGATCTCCACAGATACGCAGTATTTT CASSVGGGGISTDTQYF
TRBJ1-1 TRBV27 14 NA TGTGCCAGCAGTTTTGGGGGGGGAAAGACTGAAGCTTTCTTT CASSFGGGKTEAFF
TRBJ2-3 TRBV14 16 TRBD2 TGTGCCAGCAGCCTTAGCGGGAGGGCCATATCAGATACGCAGTATTTT CASSLSGRAISDTQYF
TRBJ2-7 TRBV11-2 15 TRBD1 TGTGCCAGCAGCTTTTCTGACAGGGGGCAATACGAGCAGTACTTC CASSFSDRGQYEQYF
TRBJ2-1 TRBV10-2 14 NA TGCGCCAGCAGACCCGGACTGACTAACAATGAGCAGTTCTTC CASRPGLTNNEQFF
TRBJ2-7 TRBV9 15 TRBD2 TGTGCCAGCAGCGCCGGGACTAGCGGTACCTACGAGCAGTACTTC CASSAGTSGTYEQYF
TRBJ2-2 TRBV29-1 14 NA TGCAGCGTTGTCTGGCCGATGAACACCGGGGAGCTGTTTTTT CSVVWPMNTGELFF
TRBJ2-7 TRBV4-1 15 TRBD1 TGCGCCAGCAGCCAAGTCCGGGACAGGGGTTACGAGCAGTACTTC CASSQVRDRGYEQYF
TRBJ2-1 TRBV28 12 NA TGTGCCAGCAGTTTATTTCGCAATGAGCAGTTCTTC CASSLFRNEQFF
TRBJ1-1 TRBV19 15 NA TGTGCCAGTAGTATTCGGGGGTCGATGAACACTGAAGCTTTCTTT CASSIRGSMNTEAFF
TRBJ2-2 TRBV5-4 12 NA TGTGCCAGCAGCCTAAACACCGGGGAGCTGTTTTTT CASSLNTGELFF
TRBJ2-3 TRBV6-6 16 TRBD2 TGTGCCACCTCAATAGCGACGGGAGGGCCAACAGATACGCAGTATTTT CATSIATGGPTDTQYF
TRBJ1-5 TRBV6-1 14 NA TGTGCCAGCAGTGAATACCAAGCTAATCAGCCCCAGCATTTT CASSEYQANQPQHF